Listed below are T cell receptor beta chains from one sample, sequenced in a study of blood T cells in healthy people across ages. TCRdb re-analysed the 5' RACE reads in MiXCR, keeping a single row per CDR3 protein. Seen here are fewer than 800,000 distinct CDR3 sequences, around 21% observed once, and the top ten hold roughly 3.6%. The material sequenced was blood. The receptor source for this set is a man between 65 and 80 years old in good health. Both conserved end residues are part of each CDR3. The D gene is left open where the match is weak. Expanded clones get a size class; other rows say once, few or many, or leave the size out.

d_call,v_call,cdr3_length,clone_size,j_call,cdr3_nt,cdr3_aa
.,TRBV5-6,18,few,TRBJ2-4,TGTGCCAGCAGCCCCGGACGGGGGGCCCTAGCGGACCAAAACATTCAGTACTTC,CASSPGRGALADQNIQYF
TRBD2,TRBV30,17,many,TRBJ2-5,TGTGCCTGGAGTGTCCCCTCGAGTGGTGGGAGGGCGGAGACCCAGTACTTC,CAWSVPSSGGRAETQYF
.,TRBV6-5,14,.,TRBJ2-2,TGTGCCAGCAGTTACTCGACGGACACCGGGGAGCTGTTTTTT,CASSYSTDTGELFF
TRBD2,TRBV6-2/TRBV6-3,15,.,TRBJ2-7,TGTGCCAGCACCCTACGACTAGCGGGAGTCCACGAGCAGTACTTC,CASTLRLAGVHEQYF
.,TRBV20-1,15,many,TRBJ2-5,TGCAGTGCTAGAGTAGGGGGAGGTTACCAAGAGACCCAGTACTTC,CSARVGGGYQETQYF
.,TRBV25-1,15,.,TRBJ2-1,TGTGCCAGCAGTGGGGGTCTGCTCGTTAACAATGAGCAGTTCTTC,CASSGGLLVNNEQFF
TRBD1,TRBV14,16,many,TRBJ2-1,TGTGCCAGCAGCCGAGTCCCGGGACAGGGGGACAATGAGCAGTTCTTC,CASSRVPGQGDNEQFF
TRBD2,TRBV20-1,17,once,TRBJ2-1,TGCAGTGCTAGGGGGGGACTAGCGGGACCGAACCGGAATGAGCAGTTCTTC,CSARGGLAGPNRNEQFF
TRBD2,TRBV5-1,15,few,TRBJ2-5,TGCACCAGCGTGTCTAGCGGGAAGATACAAGAGACCCAGTACTTC,CTSVSSGKIQETQYF
.,TRBV3-1,14,.,TRBJ1-1,TGTGCCAGCAGCCAAGATCCGGCCCTCCCTGAAGCTTTCTTT,CASSQDPALPEAFF
.,TRBV6-2/TRBV6-3,13,once,TRBJ1-2,TGTGCCAGCAGTTACGTACAAAACTATGGCTACACCTTC,CASSYVQNYGYTF
TRBD2,TRBV9,16,.,TRBJ2-5,TGTGCCAGCAGCGTAGCCGTGACTAGCGGAGAAGAGACCCAGTACTTC,CASSVAVTSGEETQYF
.,TRBV5-1,11,many,TRBJ2-1,TGCGCCAGCAGCTTCGCCGATGAGCAGTTCTTC,CASSFADEQFF
TRBD1,TRBV20-1,14,many,TRBJ2-7,TGCAGTGCTAGACGGCAGGGGGCAAGCTACGAGCAGTACTTC,CSARRQGASYEQYF
.,TRBV6-2/TRBV6-3,13,.,TRBJ2-7,TGTGCCAGCAGGGGAGGACGCTCCTACGAGCAGTACTTC,CASRGGRSYEQYF
.,TRBV28,15,few,TRBJ1-4,TGTGCCAGCAGTTCCCCGACTGTAACTAGGGAAAAACTGTTTTTT,CASSSPTVTREKLFF
TRBD2,TRBV20-1,15,.,TRBJ2-3,TGCAGTGCTAGAGATAGCGGGAGCTACACAGATACGCAGTATTTT,CSARDSGSYTDTQYF
TRBD2,TRBV10-3,14,.,TRBJ2-7,TGTGCCATCAGTTTTAGCGGGAACTCCTACGAGCAGTACTTC,CAISFSGNSYEQYF
.,TRBV28,14,many,TRBJ2-5,TGTGCCAGCAGTCGGGCCTCGAAGGGGGAGACCCAGTACTTC,CASSRASKGETQYF
TRBD1,TRBV7-8,19,few,TRBJ2-4,TGTGCCAGCAGCTCTACAGGGGGCGGGAGTGGGCGAGCCAAAAACATTCAGTACTTC,CASSSTGGGSGRAKNIQYF